A single sample is the source of the 24 T cell receptor beta chains below, sequenced in a study of somatic mutations in cytotoxic T cells in rheumatoid arthritis. The method was immunoSEQ multiplex PCR; TCRdb's version includes in-frame clones alone and lacks a portion of them. The profile shows thousands of clones, approximately 75% of them singletons. Here the sequenced sample was CD8+ T cells sorted from blood, taken at a follow-up visit. The origin of the receptors is a woman aged 65 to 85 with rheumatoid arthritis.

The chain couples TRBV18 to TRBJ2-1, with 12 positions matching TRBD2. The CDR3 runs 16 residues. J lost 0 bases, V lost 6 bases, and 3 bases had no gene match. CDR1 and CDR2 (germline): KGHSH, LQKENI. The CDR3 sequence is CASSVTSGSSYNEQFF. The DNA for the CDR3 is TGTGCCAGCTCGGTGACTAGCGGGAGCTCCTACAATGAGCAGTTCTTC.

V is TRBV4-1 and J is TRBJ1-1; D unclear. Deletions cut 0 bases from V and 7 bases from J, with 12 bases between. Per germline, CDR1 MGHRA and CDR2 YSYEKL. This CDR3 region has 14 residues. CDR3 residues: CASSQDTSENEAFF. As DNA, the CDR3 is TGCGCCAGCAGCCAAGATACCAGCGAAAATGAAGCTTTCTTT.

The chain is built from TRBV7-2 and TRBJ2-5; 9 positions agree with TRBD2. Trimming cost V 3 bases and J 3 bases; bases outside gene matches: 5. Germline-derived CDR1 and CDR2 are SGHTA and FQGNSA. The CDR3 is 15 residues long. CDR3 sequence: CASSFPSGVKETQYF. In DNA, the CDR3 is TGTGCCAGCAGCTTTCCTAGCGGGGTTAAAGAGACCCAGTACTTC.

This clone has only a few counts. The chain joins TRBV27 to TRBJ1-3, with D unresolved. CDR1 is MNHEY and CDR2 is SMNVEV in the germline V gene (reference sequence). The CDR3 has 14 residues. V lost 5 bases to trimming and J lost 3 bases, with 11 bases between them. The CDR3 is CASSPRSYGNTIYF. The CDR3 nucleotides read TGTGCCAGCAGTCCACGGTCTTATGGAAACACCATATATTTT.

The chain couples TRBV9 to TRBJ2-1, with unresolved D. V was shortened by 4 bases and J by 5 bases, with 13 bases between the two germline ends. Germline-derived CDR1 and CDR2 are SGDLS and YYNGEE. There are 14 residues in the CDR3. The CDR3 loop reads CASSPNLRNNEQFF. As DNA, the CDR3 is TGTGCCAGCAGCCCTAATTTGCGGAACAATGAGCAGTTCTTC.

V and J are TRBV6-4 and TRBJ2-3, with 9 nucleotides matching TRBD1. This CDR3 has 14 residues. CDR1 is MRHNA and CDR2 is SNTAGT in the germline V gene. After removal of 6 bases from V and 4 bases from J, the junction contained 5 bases not matched to a gene. The CDR3 loop is CASSTQGAADTQYF. The CDR3 DNA is TGTGCCAGCAGCACACAGGGGGCAGCAGATACGCAGTATTTT.

CDR3 DNA: TGTGCCAGCAGTGAAGAGGGGGGGCAGGGGAGCGGGGAGCTGTTTTTT. Encoded protein: CASSEEGGQGSGELFF. This rearrangement joins TRBV2 to TRBJ2-2; D possibly corresponds to TRBD2 (7 bases). The V end lost 1 base, the J end lost 7 bases, and 16 bases lay between the germline ends. CDR1 is SNHLY, CDR2 FYNNEI, per germline. CDR3 length equals 16 residues.

The chain carries TRBV5-1 and TRBJ1-1; weak D call: TRBD1 (5 bases). V was cut by 5 bases and J by 5 bases, with 13 bases left in between. CDR3 size: 13 residues. The germline CDR1 and CDR2 sequences are SGHRS and YFSETQ. This CDR3 reads CASRRPGETEAFF. DNA for the CDR3: TGCGCCAGCAGACGGCCGGGGGAAACTGAAGCTTTCTTT.

This clone was observed a few times. The chain links TRBV27 to TRBJ2-1, with D perhaps matching TRBD1 (6 bases). This CDR3 is 14 amino acids long. Germline V gene sequence: CDR1 MNHEY, CDR2 SMNVEV (reference sequence). Between the trimmed V and J ends, which lost 1 base and 4 bases, there was a span of 8 bases. CDR3 sequence: CASSLLGGYNEQFF. In DNA form, the CDR3 reads TGTGCCAGCAGTTTATTAGGGGGTTACAATGAGCAGTTCTTC.

The CDR3 sequence: CAISESRGTSIEQFF. The CDR3 DNA follows: TGTGCCATCAGTGAGTCAAGGGGGACTAGCATTGAGCAGTTCTTC. This chain joins TRBV10-3 and TRBJ2-1, with 9 positions matching TRBD2. Germline CDR1 is ENHRY and CDR2 is SYGVKD. J gave up 9 bases and V 0 bases, and 6 bases lay outside the gene matches. The CDR3 consists of 15 residues.

This clone was found once. This chain joins TRBV6-4 and TRBJ2-3, with 8 bases identical to TRBD2. Germline-derived CDR1 and CDR2 are MRHNA and SNTAGT. This CDR3 has 15 residues. With V trimmed by 6 bases and J by 0 bases, 5 bases remained unmatched. DNA for the CDR3: TGTGCCAGCAGCCACGGGGGGGGGAGCACAGATACGCAGTATTTT. This translates into CASSHGGGSTDTQYF.

V is TRBV7-6 and J is TRBJ2-7, with 11 bases that match TRBD1. Unmatched junction bases numbered 5, after V lost 5 bases and J lost 2 bases. The CDR3 sequence is 15 residues long. From germline, CDR1 is SGHVS and CDR2 FNYEAQ. The CDR3 here is CASSVGQGAAYEQYF. CDR3 DNA sequence: TGTGCCAGCAGCGTCGGACAGGGGGCTGCCTACGAGCAGTACTTC.

This clone was detected once. This chain links TRBV5-1 with TRBJ2-3; 8 positions match TRBD1. This CDR3 comprises 15 residues. Germline V gene data show CDR1 as SGHRS and CDR2 as YFSETQ. Germline trimming cut 4 bases from V and 3 bases from J; bases unmatched to any gene: 7. CDR3 amino acids: CASSVTTGGTDTQYF. The CDR3 region has the DNA TGCGCCAGCAGCGTTACCACAGGGGGGACAGATACGCAGTATTTT.

This clone showed up just a few times. CDR3 in DNA: TGTGCCAGCAGCCCATGGGGGGTTGGTGAAGCTTTCTTT. Protein sequence: CASSPWGVGEAFF. The chain couples TRBV13 to TRBJ1-1, with D possibly TRBD1 on 5 matching bases. The V and J ends lost 5 bases and 7 bases respectively, with 14 bases between them. The CDR3 length is 13 residues. Germline V gene sequence: CDR1 PRHDT, CDR2 FYEKMQ (reference sequence).

The gene calls are TRBV7-9 and TRBJ2-7; TRBD1 aligns across 9 bases. Germline loops: CDR1 SEHNR, CDR2 FQNEAQ (reference sequence). The CDR3 totals 12 residues. Unmatched junction bases numbered 7, after V lost 11 bases and J lost 5 bases. CDR3 sequence: CAAGTGYHEQYF. The CDR3 DNA is TGTGCCGCCGGGACAGGGTACCACGAGCAGTACTTC.

The chain employs TRBV25-1 and TRBJ1-1; D is unclear. The CDR3 is 14 amino acids. The germline CDR1 and CDR2 sequences are MGHDK and SYGVNS. V lost 6 bases, J lost 0 bases, and 11 bases lay in between. The CDR3 bases are TGTGCCAGCAGAAGGAGTTCCATGAACACTGAAGCTTTCTTT. Residues: CASRRSSMNTEAFF.

This chain joins TRBV2 and TRBJ2-6; possibly TRBD1 or TRBD2 for D (6 bases each). This CDR3 comprises 17 residues. The ends were cut back, 6 bases at V and 2 bases at J, with 17 bases in the middle. Per germline, CDR1 SNHLY and CDR2 FYNNEI. The CDR3 bases are TGTGCCAGCAGAGGGTTGAGGGGGGCGCCTGGGGCCAACGTCCTGACTTTC. Translated, it gives CASRGLRGAPGANVLTF.

This chain uses TRBV6-4 with TRBJ2-3; 8 bases map to TRBD2. Trimming removed 4 bases from V and 4 bases from J; junction bases left unmatched: 7. CDR1 is MRHNA and CDR2 is SNTAGT in the germline V gene. This CDR3 has 15 residues. The chain's CDR3 is CASSADPGRADTQYF. DNA of the CDR3: TGTGCCAGCAGTGCGGATCCCGGGAGGGCAGATACGCAGTATTTT.

A single count supports this clone. J is TRBJ2-2 and V is TRBV4-1; 10 bases are shared with TRBD1. There are 15 residues in the CDR3. CDR1 MGHRA and CDR2 YSYEKL come from the germline V gene. Trimming cost V 4 bases and J 3 bases; bases outside gene matches: 2. CDR3 sequence (DNA): TGCGCCAGCAGCCGGGGGACAGGGGACACCGGGGAGCTGTTTTTT. Amino acids: CASSRGTGDTGELFF.

The chain uses TRBV7-9 and TRBJ2-5, with TRBD2 identical over 12 bases. J gave up 4 bases and V 5 bases, and 8 bases lay outside the gene matches. CDR3 length: 16 residues. The germline V gene has CDR1 SEHNR and CDR2 FQNEAQ (reference sequence). The CDR3 DNA reads as TGTGCCAGCAGCCCCAAACTAGCGGGGGGTCTAGAGACCCAGTACTTC. This translates into CASSPKLAGGLETQYF.

The V and J genes are TRBV10-3 and TRBJ1-1; D possibly corresponds to TRBD1 (6 bases). The CDR3 extends over 13 amino acids. Trimming shortened V by 7 bases and J by 5 bases, and 14 bases separated the two germline ends. Germline V CDR1 and CDR2: ENHRY, SYGVKD. CDR3 nucleotides: TGTGCCATCACCCCAGGGGATGGAACTGAAGCTTTCTTT. It is translated as CAITPGDGTEAFF.

The V call is TRBV7-9, the J call TRBJ2-3, with no clear D. This CDR3 comprises 16 residues. Germline loops: CDR1 SEHNR, CDR2 FQNEAQ (reference sequence). With 1 base removed from V and 2 bases from J, the gap between germline ends came to 13 bases. The CDR3 coding sequence is TGTGCCAGCAGCTTAGGACTTCGGACCTACACAGATACGCAGTATTTT. It encodes CASSLGLRTYTDTQYF. The full variable domain, with the rest looked up from reference TRBV7-9 and TRBJ2-3, is DTGVSQNPRHKITKRGQNVTFRCDPISEHNRLYWYRQTLGQGPEFLTYFQNEAQLEKSRLLSDRFSAERPKGSFSTLEIQRTEQGDSAMYLCASSLGLRTYTDTQYFGPGTRLTVL.

The chain uses TRBV5-8 and TRBJ1-5; no clear D gene. V dropped 0 bases and J dropped 7 bases, with 5 bases sitting between them. Germline V gene lookup returns CDR1 SGHTS and CDR2 YDEGEE. The CDR3 covers 12 residues. CDR3 sequence reads: CASSLGIQPQHF. CDR3 DNA sequence: TGTGCCAGCAGCTTGGGAATCCAGCCCCAGCATTTT.

J is TRBJ2-3 and V is TRBV9; tentatively, D is TRBD1 or TRBD2 (5 bases each). The CDR3 has 12 residues. Germline loops: CDR1 SGDLS, CDR2 YYNGEE. Trimming removed 7 bases from V and 6 bases from J, with 12 bases in between. The DNA for the CDR3 is TGTGCCAGCCTGGGGGTGAGGGATACGCAGTATTTT. Protein: CASLGVRDTQYF.